A selection of T cell receptor beta chains follows, all from one sample in a study of human thymus T cells. This table comes from immunoSEQ multiplex PCR, and its TCRdb copy is limited to in-frame clones, with some not included. In the table there are under 150,000 clones, around 95% of which are singletons. The sample consisted of thymus tissue. Receptor source: a boy under two years old with a congenital heart defect but otherwise immunologically healthy. Each CDR3 is given with its conserved first and last residue. Fields, in order: V gene, D gene, J gene, clone size, CDR3 length, CDR3 DNA, CDR3 protein. A D gene is named only where the DNA matches it firmly. The size of a clone is reported for some rows only, either as once, few or many, or as a class for expanded clones.

TRBV5-4	-	TRBJ2-3	once	14	TGTGCCAGCAGCTGGATCACAGCCACAGATACGCAGTATTTT	CASSWITATDTQYF
TRBV6-5	-	TRBJ1-3	once	13	TGTGCCAGCGGGGACATTTCTGGAAACACCATATATTTT	CASGDISGNTIYF
TRBV28	TRBD2	TRBJ2-7	-	17	TGTGCCAGCAGAGGGACTAGCGGGGTCAAGTCTACCTACGAGCAGTACTTC	CASRGTSGVKSTYEQYF
TRBV30	TRBD1	TRBJ1-2	-	15	TGTGCCTGGAGCACCCGGGGACAGGGGCATCATGGCTACACCTTC	CAWSTRGQGHHGYTF
TRBV11-2	-	TRBJ2-1	-	16	TGTGCCAGCAGCTTAGGGGGCGGGGCGCCCTACAATGAGCAGTTCTTC	CASSLGGGAPYNEQFF
TRBV2	-	TRBJ2-3	-	14	TGTGCCAGCACCCAGGGGCGGCGAACAGATACGCAGTATTTT	CASTQGRRTDTQYF
TRBV4-3	-	TRBJ2-2	-	21	TGCGCCAGCAGCCAAGATAACATGGCCAGGGGACGCACCTTGAACACCGGGGAGCTGTTTTTT	CASSQDNMARGRTLNTGELFF
TRBV6-6	TRBD1	TRBJ1-2	-	14	TGTGCCAGCAGCGGGGACAGAACATCCTATGGCTACACCTTC	CASSGDRTSYGYTF
TRBV14	TRBD1	TRBJ2-7	once	17	TGTGCCAGCAGCCAAGTGCCGGGACAGGGGACCCTCTACGAGCAGTACTTC	CASSQVPGQGTLYEQYF
TRBV13	-	TRBJ2-7	-	15	TGTGCCAGCAGCTTATTGGCTCAGGGGCCTGGGGAGCAGTACTTC	CASSLLAQGPGEQYF
TRBV10-2	-	TRBJ2-7	-	15	TGCGCCAGCCGCGGCGCAAGGGGTAGCCCCTACGAGCAGTACTTC	CASRGARGSPYEQYF
TRBV7-2	TRBD1	TRBJ1-2	-	14	TGTGCCAGCAGCTTAATCCAGGGGGCTTATGGCTACACCTTC	CASSLIQGAYGYTF
TRBV19	TRBD1	TRBJ2-7	-	13	TGTGCCAGTAGTATCACGCAGGGGGTGGGGCAGTACTTC	CASSITQGVGQYF
TRBV6-1	-	TRBJ2-5	-	13	TGTGCCAGCCCCCCTTCTGGGGGAGAGACCCAGTACTTC	CASPPSGGETQYF
TRBV7-2	-	TRBJ1-1	-	15	TGTGCCAGCAGCCCACATTGGTCGCGTCGAACTGAAGCTTTCTTT	CASSPHWSRRTEAFF
TRBV2	TRBD2	TRBJ2-1	-	18	TGTGCCAGCCCTCCGACTAGCGGGGGGGGGTCTGAATACAATGAGCAGTTCTTC	CASPPTSGGGSEYNEQFF
TRBV25-1	-	TRBJ2-2	-	14	TGTGCCAGCAGTGAAGGTCCTCCCACCGGGGAGCTGTTTTTT	CASSEGPPTGELFF
TRBV5-4	TRBD2	TRBJ2-5	-	18	TGTGCCAGCAGCTTGGGGGCGACTAGCGCCTTGAGGGAAGAGACCCAGTACTTC	CASSLGATSALREETQYF
TRBV4-1	-	TRBJ2-6	-	18	TGCGCCAGCAGCCAAGATTATAGACAGGATGGTGGGGCCAACGTCCTGACTTTC	CASSQDYRQDGGANVLTF
TRBV4-1	TRBD2	TRBJ2-1	once	18	TGCGCCAGCAGCCAAGGAGTATCTAGCGGGGGGGCCTACAATGAGCAGTTCTTC	CASSQGVSSGGAYNEQFF
TRBV14	-	TRBJ2-5	-	17	TGTGCCAGCAGCCAACTCAAGATGGCCCGGGACCAAGAGACCCAGTACTTC	CASSQLKMARDQETQYF
TRBV28	-	TRBJ2-7	-	12	TGTGCCAGCTGCCTACAGGGCTACGAGCAGTACTTC	CASCLQGYEQYF
TRBV10-2	TRBD2	TRBJ2-1	once	16	TGCGCCAGCACAGCGGGGGCCAGCCTCTCCTACAATGAGCAGTTCTTC	CASTAGASLSYNEQFF
TRBV14	-	TRBJ2-3	-	15	TGTGCCAGCAGCCAAGTCAGCAGGGCCGCAGATACGCAGTATTTT	CASSQVSRAADTQYF
TRBV6-1	-	TRBJ2-6	-	14	TGTGCCAGCAGCGAGGACTCTGGGGCCAACGTCCTGACTTTC	CASSEDSGANVLTF
TRBV2	-	TRBJ2-2	-	14	TGTGCCAGCAAGAGGGCACTTCCCACCGGGGAGCTGTTTTTT	CASKRALPTGELFF
TRBV6-5	-	TRBJ1-1	-	15	TGTGCCAGCAGTTACTCGGGAGTGTTGAGCACTGAAGCTTTCTTT	CASSYSGVLSTEAFF